This T cell receptor (beta chain) was observed in a study of CD8+ T cells in alopecia areata. Once RNA had been extracted, it was reverse transcribed into cDNA to act as the sequencing template. The protocol was immunoSEQ multiplex PCR, while the TCRdb copy is restricted to in-frame clones and leaves out a portion. This table holds tens of thousands of clones, approximately 64% found once. Germline V gene data show CDR1 as SEHNR and CDR2 as FQNEAQ (reference sequence). V lost 3 bases, J lost 7 bases, and 7 bases lay in between. CDR3 length: 12 amino acids. Material: CD8+ T cells sorted from blood, obtained at week 0. The chain employs TRBV7-9 and TRBJ2-4, with D unresolved. The receptor comes from a human donor with alopecia areata. CDR3 amino acids: CASSFTRNIQYF. The CDR3 bases are TGTGCCAGCAGCTTTACCCGTAACATTCAGTACTTC.